This T cell receptor beta chain was recovered during a study of cytotoxic CD8 clonotypes in ibrutinib-treated CLL. Across the whole study: Of a cohort that held some 10 relapsed/refractory and roughly 15 treatment-naive patients, 17 were IGHV unmutated. Across samples, productive templates numbered 255,043 and productive rearrangements reached about 100,000 on average.

The repertoire was sequenced with immunoSEQ multiplex PCR; TCRdb's copy has only in-frame clones and lacks some. The table includes 250,000 to 350,000 clones, approximately 76% detected once. The CDR3 loop spans 11 amino acids. V lost 7 bases and J 11 bases, leaving 14 bases between the germline ends. In germline, CDR1 is LNHDA, CDR2 SQIVND (reference sequence). J is TRBJ1-1 and V is TRBV19; TRBD1 might be the D (6 bases). The source of this sequence is a human donor with chronic lymphocytic leukemia. This material consisted of PBMCs, taken at disease progression, from a patient treated with ibrutinib. The CDR3 here is CASKTGQLAFF. Written as DNA, the CDR3 is TGTGCCAGTAAGACAGGACAGCTGGCTTTCTTT.